This T cell receptor (beta chain) was observed in a study of cytomegalovirus exposure and HLA in healthy donors. The V gene's germline CDR1 is SGHKS and CDR2 YYEKEE (reference sequence). The V end was cut by 0 bases, the J end by 4 bases, with 15 bases between. This CDR3 is built from 16 residues. In the PCR, 60 Vbeta and 13 Jbeta primers were used. Some clones are missing from TCRdb's copy, which holds only in-frame ones; the method was immunoSEQ multiplex PCR. The profile shows over 110,000 clones, around 78% of them singletons. The chain employs TRBV5-5 and TRBJ2-3; D is unclear. This clonotype was obtained from a woman in her 40s in good health and CMV-seropositive. Input material: PBMCs. The CDR3 sequence is CASSLAPVVGADTQYF. CDR3 bases: TGTGCCAGCAGCTTGGCTCCTGTAGTTGGTGCAGATACGCAGTATTTT.